One and the same sample provided the 30 T cell receptor beta chains below, sequenced in a study. TCRdb analysed the 5' RACE reads with MiXCR anew, one entry per CDR3 protein. Among about 50,000 distinct CDR3 sequences listed, 25% to 30% were seen once. Sequencing input: naive CD4+ T cells sorted from blood. This sample's subset: naive CD4+ T cells, CD4+CD45RA+CD25-. These receptors were taken from a female donor with breast cancer.

This chain connects TRBV20-1 to TRBJ2-7; 7 nucleotides match TRBD1. This CDR3 comprises 15 residues. Trimming removed 6 bases from V and 2 bases from J; junction bases left unmatched: 13. CDR1 and CDR2 (germline): DFQATT, SNEGSKA (reference sequence). CDR3 DNA: TGCAGTGCCCTCGACCGGGACAGCGGAACCTACGAGCAGTACTTC. Residues: CSALDRDSGTYEQYF.

This clonotype was counted a few times. CDR3 sequence reads: CASSYGTGLYGEQYF. The CDR3 bases are TGTGCCAGCAGTTACGGGACAGGCCTATACGGCGAGCAGTACTTC. J is TRBJ2-7 and V is TRBV6-5; 8 bases map to TRBD1. V lost 2 bases to trimming and J lost 6 bases; unmatched junction nucleotides: 9. Germline assignment: CDR1 MNHEY and CDR2 SVGAGI. The CDR3 is made up of 15 amino acids.

V and J are TRBV12-3 or TRBV12-4 and TRBJ2-1; either TRBD1 or TRBD2 may supply D (6 bases each). This CDR3 is built from 14 residues. V gave up 6 bases and J gave up 7 bases, with 16 bases separating them. The CDR3 nucleotides are TGTGCCAGCAGACCTCTAGGGGGGAGGAATGAGCAGTTCTTC. It yields the protein CASRPLGGRNEQFF.

This rearrangement joins TRBV10-2 to TRBJ2-7; 10 bases align to TRBD1. This CDR3 contains 14 residues. V lost 7 bases to trimming and J lost 0 bases; unmatched junction nucleotides: 3. CDR1 and CDR2 from the germline V gene are WSHSY and SAAADI. CDR3 amino acids: CASTGQGVSYEQYF. The CDR3 nucleotides read TGCGCCAGCACTGGACAGGGGGTCTCCTACGAGCAGTACTTC.

This clonotype was seen ten or more times. DNA of the CDR3: TGTGCCAGCAGCTTTGACCAGAGCACAGATACGCAGTATTTT. It yields the protein CASSFDQSTDTQYF. This chain links TRBV7-2 with TRBJ2-3; no clear D gene. Trimming cost V 3 bases and J 0 bases, with 7 bases left between them. Germline CDR1 reads SGHTA; CDR2 reads FQGNSA. The CDR3 consists of 14 residues.

This clonotype has ten or more counts. V usage is TRBV20-1 and J usage is TRBJ2-7; 10 positions agree with TRBD2. With 1 base clipped from V and 5 bases from J, the junction kept 8 bases outside the gene matches. CDR3 length equals 15 residues. Germline V lookup: CDR1 DFQATT, CDR2 SNEGSKA (reference sequence). CDR3 DNA: TGCAGTGCTAGAGTACTAGCGGGAAGTTTTCACGAGCAGTACTTC. Amino acid sequence: CSARVLAGSFHEQYF.

On this clonotype: This may be a read error: a much more frequent sequence differs by one nucleotide. The CDR3 sequence is CASSPTMNTEALF. CDR3 in DNA: TGTGCCAGCAGCCCTACAATGAACACTGAAGCTCTCTTT. The rearrangement uses TRBV9 and TRBJ1-1, with D uncertain. The CDR3 loop spans 13 amino acids. Germline V gives CDR1 SGDLS, CDR2 YYNGEE.

This clonotype has a handful of counts. One junction end disagrees with the germline gene, perhaps due to a read error. The V and J genes are TRBV20-1 and TRBJ1-1; D not resolved. CDR1 and CDR2 (germline): DFQATT, SNEGSKA (reference sequence). The CDR3 spans 11 residues. CDR3 sequence (DNA): TGCAGTGCTAGAGATTTTCCCATTATCGTCTTT. The encoded protein is CSARDFPIIVF.

This clonotype was seen ten or more times. This rearrangement joins TRBV7-8 to TRBJ2-5, with TRBD2 matching 10 bases. The CDR3 contains 15 residues. Germline V gives CDR1 SGHVS, CDR2 FQNEAQ. V shed 6 bases, J shed 3 bases, and the junction held 7 bases outside the gene matches. The CDR3 DNA follows: TGTGCCAGCAGTAAAGAAGCGGGGGGGGAAGAGACCCAGTACTTC. Its translation is CASSKEAGGEETQYF.

This clonotype appeared a few times. The rearrangement joins TRBV12-3 or TRBV12-4 to TRBJ1-1, with TRBD1 matching 8 bases. The ends lost 5 bases at V and 2 bases at J; junction bases unmatched: 4. CDR3 length: 14 amino acids. CDR3 DNA: TGTGCCAGCAGTCGGACAGGGTCTAACACTGAAGCTTTCTTT. Translation: CASSRTGSNTEAFF.

This clonotype was seen just once. The chain uses TRBV9 and TRBJ2-4, with D maybe TRBD2 (7 bases). CDR1 and CDR2 from the germline V gene are SGDLS and YYNGEE. There are 13 residues in the CDR3. Trimming stripped 4 bases from V and 7 bases from J, with 12 bases between. CDR3 DNA: TGTGCCAGCAGCCCCAGGGGAGGGAACATTCAGTACTTC. Its protein product is CASSPRGGNIQYF. Full variable domain (remainder filled in from reference TRBV9 and TRBJ2-4): DSGVTQTPKHLITATGQRVTLRCSPRSGDLSVYWYQQSLDQGLQFLIQYYNGEERAKGNILERFSAQQFPDLHSELNLSSLELGDSALYFCASSPRGGNIQYFGAGTRLSVL.

The rearrangement joins TRBV15 to TRBJ1-1; the D gene is possibly TRBD1 (6 bases). Trimming took off 4 bases at V and 4 bases at J, with 19 bases between the two ends. Germline loops: CDR1 LNHNV, CDR2 YYDKDF (reference sequence). The CDR3 is 16 amino acids. This CDR3 is CATSTDLTKGGTEAFF. The CDR3 region has the DNA TGTGCCACCAGCACCGACCTAACTAAGGGGGGCACTGAAGCTTTCTTT. The complete variable domain, with remaining parts taken from reference TRBV15 and TRBJ1-1, reads DAMVIQNPRYQVTQFGKPVTLSCSQTLNHNVMYWYQQKSSQAPKLLFHYYDKDFNNEADTPDNFQSRRPNTSFCFLDIRSPGLGDTAMYLCATSTDLTKGGTEAFFGQGTRLTVV.

This clonotype was recorded a few times. The rearrangement links TRBV4-2 to TRBJ2-2; TRBD2 matches at 7 bases. The CDR3 runs to 16 residues. V lost 1 base to trimming and J lost 1 base; unmatched junction nucleotides: 3. Germline loops: CDR1 LGHNA, CDR2 YNFKEQ. This chain's CDR3 is CASSQVQRENTGELFF. The CDR3, as DNA: TGTGCCAGCAGCCAAGTCCAGCGGGAGAACACCGGGGAGCTGTTTTTT.

As regards this clonotype: A read error may explain this, as a much larger clone is one base away. This sequence joins TRBV20-1 and TRBJ2-3; TRBD2 matches 8 bases. The CDR3 totals 14 residues. The germline V gene has CDR1 DFQATT and CDR2 SNEGSKA (reference sequence). The CDR3, as DNA: TGCGGTGCCAATTTAGCGGGGACCACAGATACGCAGTATTTT. Its protein is CGANLAGTTDTQYF.

Points on this clonotype: At one end, the junction sequence differs from germline, possibly due to a read error. This chain links TRBV7-9 with TRBJ2-7, with TRBD1 as a possible D gene (5 bases). The CDR3 contains 13 residues. The V gene's germline CDR1 is SEHNR and CDR2 FQNEAQ (reference sequence). The CDR3 loop is CASSSTGILTPRF. DNA of the CDR3: TGTGCCAGCAGCTCCACAGGTATCCTGACGCCACGATTC. The whole variable domain, remainder taken from reference TRBV7-9 and TRBJ2-7, is DTGVSQNPRHKITKRGQNVTFRCDPISEHNRLYWYRQTLGQGPEFLTYFQNEAQLEKSRLLSDRFSAERPKGSFSTLEIQRTEQGDSAMYLCASSSTGILTPRFGPGTRLTVT.

This clonotype was recorded at least ten times. The chain employs TRBV4-3 and TRBJ2-2, with TRBD2 matching 10 bases. CDR1 and CDR2 from the germline V gene are LGHNA and YSLEER. J lost 4 bases, V lost 4 bases, and 6 bases had no gene match. This CDR3 spans 16 amino acids. In DNA form, the CDR3 reads TGCGCCAGCAGCCGCCACACTAGCGGGATCACCGGGGAGCTGTTTTTT. Protein sequence: CASSRHTSGITGELFF.

This rearrangement joins TRBV3-1 to TRBJ2-7; 10 bases line up with TRBD2. The CDR3 runs to 16 residues. V shed 2 bases and J 9 bases; nucleotides not matched to a gene: 13. Germline-derived CDR1 and CDR2 are LGHDT and YNNKEL (reference sequence). This CDR3 reads CASSQTGGTSAIGQYF. Written as DNA, the CDR3 is TGTGCCAGCAGCCAAACAGGGGGGACTAGCGCAATCGGGCAGTACTTC.

The chain couples TRBV5-1 to TRBJ2-5; possibly TRBD1 for D (8 bases). Trimming removed 1 base from V and 2 bases from J, with 15 bases in between. The CDR3 contains 16 residues. The germline V gene encodes CDR1 SGHRS and CDR2 YFSETQ. The CDR3 region has the DNA TGCGCCAGCAGCTTGTTTGACAGGGGACTACAAGAGACCCAGTACTTC. It is translated as CASSLFDRGLQETQYF.

CDR3 sequence reads: CASSSSYPTDTYEQYF. In nucleotides, the CDR3 is TGTGCCAGCAGTTCGTCCTATCCCACAGATACCTACGAGCAGTACTTC. V usage is TRBV6-6 and J usage is TRBJ2-7, with D unresolved. The CDR3 contains 16 residues. CDR1 is MNHNY, CDR2 SVGAGI, per germline (reference sequence). With 4 bases removed from V and 2 bases from J, the gap between germline ends came to 18 bases.

There are a few counts of this clonotype. The chain recombines TRBV20-1 with TRBJ2-3; perhaps TRBD1 as D (6 bases). This CDR3 comprises 13 residues. V shed 8 bases and J shed 0 bases, with 12 bases lying between them. Per germline, CDR1 DFQATT and CDR2 SNEGSKA (reference sequence). CDR3 region: CSPKGESTDTQYF. DNA of the CDR3: TGCAGTCCGAAGGGGGAGAGCACAGATACGCAGTATTTT.

In this sample, this clonotype turned up a few times. This chain uses TRBV28 with TRBJ2-1; TRBD2 might be the D (6 bases). The ends were cut back, 11 bases at V and 7 bases at J, with 12 bases in the middle. Germline CDR1 is MDHEN and CDR2 is SYDVKM. The CDR3 is 11 residues long. CDR3 in DNA: TGTGCCTGGGGGGTTAGGAATGAGCAGTTCTTC. Protein sequence: CAWGVRNEQFF.

Concerning this clonotype: A read error is possible here, since a much larger clone lies one base away. The chain combines TRBV4-1 with TRBJ2-3; D perhaps matches TRBD1 (6 bases). Trimming stripped 3 bases from V and 5 bases from J, with 12 bases between. Germline V gene lookup returns CDR1 MGHRA and CDR2 YSYEKL. The CDR3 length is 14 residues. CDR3 sequence reads: CASSQSRGRDTQYF. The CDR3 coding sequence is TGCGCCAGCAGCCAGAGCAGGGGACGAGATACGCAGTATTTT.

This clonotype has at least ten counts. At one end, the junction sequence differs from germline, possibly due to a read error. The chain has TRBV7-7 and TRBJ2-7, with D perhaps TRBD2 (5 bases). Germline V gives CDR1 SSHAT, CDR2 FNYEAQ (reference sequence). The CDR3 sequence is 14 residues long. This CDR3 reads CASSLSRGSSEQYF. In nucleotides, the CDR3 is TGTGCTAGCAGCTTATCTCGAGGGAGTTCCGAGCAGTACTTC. The variable domain in full, completed from reference TRBV7-7 and TRBJ2-7, reads GAGVSQSPRYKVTKRGQDVTLRCDPISSHATLYWYQQALGQGPEFLTYFNYEAQPDKSGLPSDRFSAERPEGSISTLTIQRTEQRDSAMYRCASSLSRGSSEQYFGPGTRLTVT.

The V gene is TRBV12-3 or TRBV12-4, the J gene TRBJ2-7, with D maybe TRBD1 (6 bases). V was shortened by 5 bases and J by 2 bases, with 13 bases between the two germline ends. The CDR3 spans 14 residues. The CDR3 DNA follows: TGTGCCAGCAGTCCCGGACAGCTTACCTACGAGCAGTACTTC. Protein: CASSPGQLTYEQYF.

This clonotype has only a few counts. The CDR3 region is CASSQDGGRNEKLFF. In DNA, the CDR3 is TGTGCCAGCAGCCAAGATGGGGGACGGAATGAAAAACTGTTTTTT. This chain links TRBV4-2 with TRBJ1-4, with a weak D call TRBD1 (5 bases). The V end was cut by 0 bases, the J end by 5 bases, with 10 bases between. The germline gives CDR1 LGHNA, CDR2 YNFKEQ. This CDR3 has 15 amino acids.

The genes are TRBV30 and TRBJ2-5, with TRBD2 identical over 8 bases. The length of the CDR3 is 14 residues. Trimming cost V 3 bases and J 5 bases; bases outside gene matches: 8. Germline CDR1 reads GTSNPN; CDR2 reads SVGIG (reference sequence). The CDR3 DNA reads as TGTGCCTGGAGCCGATTTAGCGGGACCGAGACCCAGTACTTC. Translating it yields CAWSRFSGTETQYF. The complete variable domain, with remaining parts taken from reference TRBV30 and TRBJ2-5, reads SQTIHQWPATLVQPVGSPLSLECTVEGTSNPNLYWYRQAAGRGLQLLFYSVGIGQISSEVPQNLSASRPQDRQFILSSKKLLLSDSGFYLCAWSRFSGTETQYFGPGTRLLVL.

Turning to this clonotype: Germline and junction disagree at one end, which may indicate a read error. The V call is TRBV5-1, the J call TRBJ2-1; TRBD2 matches at 11 bases. CDR3 length: 16 residues. Germline V lookup: CDR1 SGHRS, CDR2 YFSETQ. The CDR3 sequence: CASNLATSGDGDEQFF. The CDR3 bases are TGCGCCAGCAACTTGGCGACTAGCGGGGACGGGGATGAGCAGTTCTTC.

V is TRBV11-3 and J is TRBJ2-3; D is uncertain. Trimming took off 4 bases at V and 0 bases at J, with 8 bases between the two ends. The CDR3 runs 14 residues. From germline, CDR1 is SGHNT and CDR2 YENEEA. The CDR3 bases are TGTGCCAGCAGCTGGACCACAAGCACAGATACGCAGTATTTT. It translates to CASSWTTSTDTQYF.

The rearrangement links TRBV15 to TRBJ1-6; a weak D match, TRBD1 (5 bases). Deletions cut 0 bases from V and 5 bases from J, with 5 bases between. Germline loops: CDR1 LNHNV, CDR2 YYDKDF (reference sequence). This CDR3 has 14 residues. The CDR3 sequence is CATSREGDNSPLHF. In DNA, the CDR3 is TGTGCCACCAGCAGAGAGGGGGATAATTCACCCCTCCACTTT.

The table lists this clonotype with a count of one. The J gene is TRBJ1-5, the V gene TRBV10-2; D not certain. The CDR3 is 13 residues long. Trimming stripped 4 bases from V and 0 bases from J, with 4 bases between. Germline V CDR1 and CDR2: WSHSY, SAAADI. The CDR3 region is CASSANSNQPQHF. CDR3 coding DNA: TGCGCCAGCAGTGCAAATAGCAATCAGCCCCAGCATTTT.